Sequencing of this TCR beta chain was carried out in a study of OX40 agonist ivuxolimab in advanced cancers. Turning to the study itself: Cohort: roughly 79% men, mean age approximately 60, aged roughly 23 to 90. Patients achieving partial responses numbered three: one hepatocellular carcinoma case and two cutaneous melanoma cases.

This clone has a single count. Assay used: immunoSEQ multiplex PCR; TCRdb lists only in-frame clones, some missing. The sample consists of some 100,000 clones, roughly 84% of them appearing once. Germline-derived CDR1 and CDR2 are SGHTA and FQGTGA. CDR3 length: 16 residues. J gave up 2 bases and V 4 bases, and 8 bases lay outside the gene matches. The specimen was CD4+ or CD8+ T cells sorted from blood, collected in a trial of the OX40 agonist ivuxolimab. The V gene is TRBV7-3, the J gene TRBJ2-3, with 8 bases that match TRBD2. The origin of this receptor is an adult with an advanced solid tumor such as melanoma, head and neck, liver or kidney cancer. In DNA, the CDR3 is TGTGCCAGCAGCTCCGCCAGCGGGGGAGACACAGATACGCAGTATTTT. This gives the protein CASSSASGGDTDTQYF.